The source of this T cell receptor (beta chain) is a study of CD8 T cells in ankylosing spondylitis. This clonotype has a count of ten or more. From the 5' RACE reads, TCRdb called clonotypes with MiXCR, one entry per CDR3 protein. Among about 250,000 distinct CDR3 sequences, more than 9% were seen once, and the ten largest hold about 2.8%. The CDR3 length is 16 residues. Trimming took 1 base from V and 8 from J, leaving 15 bases between them. Sequencing was performed on blood, either unsorted or a sorted T cell fraction (not recorded which). This TCR came from a male donor with ankylosing spondylitis or in good health (not recorded which). The V call is TRBV12-3 or TRBV12-4, the J call TRBJ1-6, with D perhaps TRBD1 (5 bases). CDR3 DNA: TGTGCCAGCAGTTTAGTGCCGGGCGGCAGGGATTCACCCCTCCACTTT. Protein sequence: CASSLVPGGRDSPLHF.